Reported below is one T cell receptor beta chain. No antigen is known for it. Base qualities were left out, and no much larger clone turns up one base away. The immunoSEQ Assay, a bias-controlled multiplex PCR, was used to amplify TCRbeta CDR3 regions from genomic DNA. The study's own analysis went as follows. The number of nucleated cells in each sample was estimated from the amplification of reference gene primers within the assay. To quantify the absolute abundance of each unique TCRbeta CDR3 rearrangement, sequence reads were collapsed and filtered. For each sample, productive Simpson clonality was calculated by taking the square root of Simpson's diversity index across productive rearrangements. The table was pulled from immuneACCESS by TCRdb, which kept in-frame rearrangements only. Such tables lose some clones; where checked, under half of the loss comes from unresolved V genes, and the rest has no known cause. From that table come the V and J calls and clone size; the DNA was used to work out D and trimming. The sample table lists 120,000 or so clones, about 83% of them with a count of one. 3.5% to 4.5% of the sample goes to the ten largest clones.

Relative to germline, V is missing 0 bases and J is missing 2 bases, with 1 base of the junction outside any gene match. The germline V gene encodes CDR1 GTSNPN and CDR2 SVGIG (reference sequence). Spanning cysteine to phenylalanine, the CDR3 consists of 15 amino acids. Only the CDR3 portion is preserved as DNA: 45 bases, with reading frame beginning at the first base. These data are taken from a study of blood T cell repertoires in COVID-19 (TCRdb year 2020). The study in broad terms: Samples from collaborators originated in the United States, Italy and Spain and spanned both the acute and convalescent phases of COVID-19. The repertoires were made available in a free public database intended to serve as a resource for research on the immune response to SARS-CoV-2. Where available, HLA class I and class II types were obtained from metadata supplied by the sample provider rather than from assay-based typing. The sample metadata nearly always contained a de-identified subject ID, COVID-19 status, age in years and sex. The dataset comprised deeply sampled blood TCRbeta repertoires from subjects exposed to, actively infected with, or recovered from COVID-19. The material from the prospective study consisted of cDNA or gDNA derived from T cells, B-cell-depleted T cells, or PBMCs. The samples were drawn from the first 160 participants of the ongoing ImmuneRACE study and from 1,254 subjects provided by 6 global collaborators. The investigation overall reported the following: Clinical and demographic metadata were provided uncurated, with the amount varying by source and participant.

Each collaborating institution followed its own protocols to collect whole blood in K2EDTA tubes. For TCRbeta analysis, collaborators shipped samples in one of three forms: frozen whole blood, isolated PBMCs, or DNA extracted from either of those sample types. Sequencing input: peripheral blood. The sequence links TRBV30 to TRBJ2-2; 9 middle bases align to TRBD2. The clonotype originates from a man in his 60s with acute or convalescent COVID-19. The CDR3 loop reads CAWSVLAGNTGELFF. The DNA is as follows: TGTGCCTGGAGTGTCCTAGCGGGAAACACCGGGGAGCTGTTTTTT.